This T cell receptor (beta chain) was recorded in a study of T cell changes during pregnancy in multiple sclerosis. The germline V gene has CDR1 LNHNV and CDR2 YYDKDF (reference sequence). The J segment lost 2 bases and the V segment lost 3 bases, leaving 2 bases of the junction unmatched. The CDR3 runs 14 residues. This table comes from immunoSEQ multiplex PCR, and its TCRdb copy is limited to in-frame clones, with some not included. The table shows around 36,000 clones, with more than 85% occurring only once. The sample consisted of CD8+ T cells from peripheral blood mononuclear cells, taken before pregnancy. The chain carries TRBV15 and TRBJ2-5; 8 bases are shared with TRBD1. The receptor was derived from a female donor with multiple sclerosis, enrolled in a pregnancy study. The CDR3 coding sequence is TGTGCCACCAGCAGGGGACAGGAACAAGAGACCCAGTACTTC. Translating gives CATSRGQEQETQYF. Full variable domain (rest looked up from reference TRBV15 and TRBJ2-5): DAMVIQNPRYQVTQFGKPVTLSCSQTLNHNVMYWYQQKSSQAPKLLFHYYDKDFNNEADTPDNFQSRRPNTSFCFLDIRSPGLGDTAMYLCATSRGQEQETQYFGPGTRLLVL.